Following are 13 T cell receptor beta chains from one sample sequenced in a study of cytomegalovirus exposure and HLA in healthy donors. TCRdb's copy holds only in-frame clones and misses some; the assay was immunoSEQ multiplex PCR. The sample gives some 170,000 clones, just under 90% of which show up once; approximately 1.5% is in the top ten. Material: PBMCs. All receptors come from a woman aged 25 to 45 in good health and CMV-seronegative.

This clone was seen only a few times. The V call is TRBV30, the J call TRBJ1-1, with 8 bases matching TRBD1. The CDR3 is 12 amino acids. Germline trimming cut 1 base from V and 7 bases from J; bases unmatched to any gene: 2. Germline V gene data show CDR1 as GTSNPN and CDR2 as SVGIG (reference sequence). CDR3 DNA: TGTGCCTGGAGTGGAGGACAGGGTGAAGCTTTCTTT. Its translation is CAWSGGQGEAFF.

J is TRBJ1-2 and V is TRBV7-2, with D hard to call. This CDR3 is 11 amino acids long. The germline CDR1 and CDR2 sequences are SGHTA and FQGNSA. The V end was cut by 3 bases, the J end by 5 bases, with 4 bases between. The DNA for the CDR3 is TGTGCCAGCAGCTTCGGGTATGGCTACACCTTC. Encoded protein: CASSFGYGYTF.

The chain carries TRBV7-9 and TRBJ2-6; possible D gene TRBD2, 5 bases. CDR1 is SEHNR and CDR2 is FQNEAQ in the germline V gene (reference sequence). This CDR3 is 18 amino acids long. V shed 5 bases and J shed 3 bases, with 20 bases lying between them. In DNA form, the CDR3 reads TGTGCCAGCAGCCATTGGGCCGGGATCGTAGATGGGGCCAACGTCCTGACTTTC. It translates to CASSHWAGIVDGANVLTF.

Only one count was recorded for this clone. The genes are TRBV27 and TRBJ2-2; D is perhaps TRBD2 (7 bases). V lost 7 bases, J lost 6 bases, and 15 bases lay in between. The CDR3 is 14 residues long. Per the germline V gene, CDR1 is MNHEY and CDR2 is SMNVEV (reference sequence). The CDR3: CASMNSGGPGELFF. CDR3 DNA: TGTGCCAGCATGAATTCCGGGGGGCCCGGGGAGCTGTTTTTT.

The CDR3 DNA is TGTGCCTGGAGTACCCCCGGGACACGGGCCAAAAACATTCAGTACTTC. Amino acid sequence: CAWSTPGTRAKNIQYF. The V gene is TRBV30, the J gene TRBJ2-4, with D maybe TRBD1 (6 bases). This CDR3 region has 16 residues. The germline CDR1 and CDR2 sequences are GTSNPN and SVGIG (reference sequence). V was shortened by 2 bases and J by 1 base, with 15 bases between the two germline ends.

This rearrangement joins TRBV13 to TRBJ1-1; D unclear. V dropped 0 bases and J dropped 6 bases, with 14 bases sitting between them. CDR1 PRHDT and CDR2 FYEKMQ come from the germline V gene (reference sequence). The CDR3 spans 15 residues. This CDR3 is CASSLGWGGRAEAFF. CDR3 DNA: TGTGCCAGCAGCTTAGGCTGGGGAGGGCGGGCTGAAGCTTTCTTT.

The chain has TRBV2 and TRBJ2-1; 7 bases line up with TRBD2. V was pared by 6 bases and J by 2 bases, with 10 bases of the junction left unmatched. The CDR3 sequence is 16 residues long. CDR1 is SNHLY, CDR2 FYNNEI, per germline. In DNA, the CDR3 is TGTGCCAGCAGCCTGTTCCCGAGCGGGGCCTACAATGAGCAGTTCTTC. Residues: CASSLFPSGAYNEQFF. The variable domain in full, with the rest retrieved from reference TRBV2 and TRBJ2-1, is EPEVTQTPSHQVTQMGQEVILRCVPISNHLYFYWYRQILGQKVEFLVSFYNNEISEKSEIFDDQFSVERPDGSNFTLKIRSTKLEDSAMYFCASSLFPSGAYNEQFFGPGTRLTVL.

CDR3 loop: CASSAEWGDEKLFF. CDR3 DNA sequence: TGTGCCAGCAGCGCCGAATGGGGAGATGAAAAACTGTTTTTT. The rearrangement joins TRBV5-4 to TRBJ1-4; no definite D call. This CDR3 contains 14 residues. Trimming shortened V by 4 bases and J by 6 bases, and 13 bases separated the two germline ends. The V gene's germline CDR1 is SGHNT and CDR2 YYREEE (reference sequence).

V gene TRBV7-2 combines with J gene TRBJ2-1; D is unresolved. Germline V lookup: CDR1 SGHTA, CDR2 FQGNSA. The CDR3 contains 13 residues. V lost 4 bases to trimming and J lost 7 bases, with 11 bases between them. CDR3 protein: CASSSSVRNEQFF. CDR3 DNA: TGTGCCAGCAGCTCGAGCGTGCGGAATGAGCAGTTCTTC.

The chain recombines TRBV9 with TRBJ2-5; TRBD2 matches at 9 bases. The CDR3 is made up of 14 amino acids. V lost 5 bases and J lost 9; bases outside the gene matches: 11. Germline assignment: CDR1 SGDLS and CDR2 YYNGEE. The CDR3 nucleotides are TGTGCCAGCAGTCCAGCGGGGGGTTCTTGGGCCCAGTACTTC. Protein: CASSPAGGSWAQYF.

The chain couples TRBV5-1 to TRBJ1-4; maybe TRBD1 (5 bases). V shed 4 bases and J shed 5 bases, with 15 bases lying between them. Per the germline V gene, CDR1 is SGHRS and CDR2 is YFSETQ. This CDR3 region has 15 residues. The DNA for the CDR3 is TGCGCCAGCAGCCTTAACGGGGGGGGGAATGAAAAACTGTTTTTT. This translates into CASSLNGGGNEKLFF.

The V gene is TRBV5-4, the J gene TRBJ1-6, with D perhaps matching TRBD1 (6 bases). In germline, CDR1 is SGHNT, CDR2 YYREEE (reference sequence). The CDR3 sequence is 17 residues long. Trimming cost V 4 bases and J 5 bases, with 19 bases left between them. CDR3 loop: CASSHGPNRDNNSPLHF. CDR3 DNA sequence: TGTGCCAGCAGCCACGGACCAAACAGGGATAATAATTCACCCCTCCACTTT. Drawing the rest from reference TRBV5-4 and TRBJ1-6, the complete variable domain is ETGVTQSPTHLIKTRGQQVTLRCSSQSGHNTVSWYQQALGQGPQFIFQYYREEENGRGNFPPRFSGLQFPNYSSELNVNALELDDSALYLCASSHGPNRDNNSPLHFGNGTRLTVT.

The rearrangement links TRBV4-1 to TRBJ1-4, with D possibly being TRBD1 (6 bases). V lost 3 bases to trimming and J lost 5 bases, with 13 bases between them. Per germline, CDR1 MGHRA and CDR2 YSYEKL. This CDR3 is built from 15 residues. CDR3 region: CASSQVTGGNEKLFF. The CDR3 DNA reads TGCGCCAGCAGCCAGGTGACAGGAGGCAATGAAAAACTGTTTTTT.